This TCR beta chain emerged from a study of vaccination and CD4 T cells after COVID-19. For the study at large: Stimuli were overlapping spike peptide pools of SARS-CoV-2 and three common cold coronaviruses (HCoV-NL63, HCoV-OC43, HCoV-229E). Either a CEFX pool, an HIV-1 Nef pool, or no peptide was added to control cultures.

This clonotype was seen more than once but under ten times. What it binds is unknown. Cultured CD4+ T cell DNA underwent sequencing with the Oncomine TCR Beta short-read assay. TCRdb processed the PCR reads anew with MiXCR; each CDR3 protein has one entry. The profile shows some 18,000 distinct CDR3 sequences, about 50% of them singletons. Noted treatment: roughly 10-day PBMC culture with coronavirus spike peptide pools or control peptides (ViraFEST assay). The CDR3 is 14 amino acids. Germline CDR1 reads MNHNS; CDR2 reads SASEGT. With 8 bases clipped from V and 13 bases from J, the junction kept 16 bases outside the gene matches.

This clonotype was sampled from a human donor who had recovered from COVID-19. This chain joins TRBV6-1 and TRBJ2-5; 10 bases line up with TRBD2. Sample: CD4+ T cells from blood, cultured in vitro, taken before SARS-CoV-2 vaccination. CDR3 bases: TGTGCCAGCCAAGAATCTAGCGGGAGAGCATCACTGTACTTC. As protein: CASQESSGRASLYF.